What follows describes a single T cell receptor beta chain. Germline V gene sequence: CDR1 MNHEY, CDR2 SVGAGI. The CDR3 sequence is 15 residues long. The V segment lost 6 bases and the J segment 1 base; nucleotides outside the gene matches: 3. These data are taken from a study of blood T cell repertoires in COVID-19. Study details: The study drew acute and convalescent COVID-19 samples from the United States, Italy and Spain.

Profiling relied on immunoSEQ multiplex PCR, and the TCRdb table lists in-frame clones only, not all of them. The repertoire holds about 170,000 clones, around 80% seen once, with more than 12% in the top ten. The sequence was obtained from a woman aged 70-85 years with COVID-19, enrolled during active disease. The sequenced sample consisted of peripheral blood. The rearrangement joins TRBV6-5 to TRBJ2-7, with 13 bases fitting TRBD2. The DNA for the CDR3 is TGTGCCAGCAGAAGGACTAGCGGGGGATCCTACGAGCAGTACTTC. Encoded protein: CASRRTSGGSYEQYF.